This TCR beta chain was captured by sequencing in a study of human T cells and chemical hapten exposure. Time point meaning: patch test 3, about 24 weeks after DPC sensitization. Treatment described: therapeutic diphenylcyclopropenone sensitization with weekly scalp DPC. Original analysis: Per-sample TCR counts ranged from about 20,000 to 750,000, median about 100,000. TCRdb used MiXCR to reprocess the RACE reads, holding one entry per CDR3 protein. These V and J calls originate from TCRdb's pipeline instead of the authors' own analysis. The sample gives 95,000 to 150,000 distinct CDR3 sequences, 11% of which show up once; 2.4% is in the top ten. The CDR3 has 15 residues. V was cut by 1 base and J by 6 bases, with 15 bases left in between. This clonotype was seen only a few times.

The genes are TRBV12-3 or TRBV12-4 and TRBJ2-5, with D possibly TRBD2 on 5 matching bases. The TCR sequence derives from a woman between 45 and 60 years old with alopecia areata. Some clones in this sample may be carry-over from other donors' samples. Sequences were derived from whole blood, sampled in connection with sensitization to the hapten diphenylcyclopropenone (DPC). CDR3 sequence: CASSLGRSGEKTQYF. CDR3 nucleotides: TGTGCCAGCAGTTTAGGGCGCTCCGGGGAGAAGACCCAGTACTTC.